One and the same sample provided the 22 T cell receptor beta chains below, sequenced in a study of T cell responses to AZD1222 COVID-19 vaccine. The assay was immunoSEQ multiplex PCR, and TCRdb's table has in-frame clones only and misses some. The table lists approximately 150,000 clones, approximately 88% of them singletons. This sample comprised peripheral blood, obtained on day 0 of AZD1222 vaccination. These receptors came from an adult in good health.

The chain couples TRBV6-5 to TRBJ1-1; D is ambiguous. V dropped 8 bases and J dropped 4 bases, with 20 bases sitting between them. The CDR3 spans 15 residues. Per germline, CDR1 MNHEY and CDR2 SVGAGI. The CDR3 sequence: CASSEYGFSGTEAFF. In DNA form, the CDR3 reads TGTGCCAGCTCAGAATACGGGTTTAGTGGCACTGAAGCTTTCTTT.

This chain joins TRBV14 and TRBJ1-4; D ambiguous. Germline CDR1 reads SGHDN; CDR2 reads FVKESK. The CDR3 extends over 15 amino acids. V dropped 1 base and J dropped 8 bases, with 14 bases sitting between them. The CDR3 DNA sequence: TGTGCCAGCAGCCAAGCGGGAGGGCGATACGAAAAACTGTTTTTT. Protein: CASSQAGGRYEKLFF.

The chain uses TRBV4-1 and TRBJ1-3, with 7 bases that match TRBD1. The CDR3 is made up of 17 amino acids. Germline CDR1 is MGHRA and CDR2 is YSYEKL. The junction had 16 bases not matched to a gene; V was cut back by 4 bases and J by 7 bases. In DNA form, the CDR3 reads TGCGCCAGCAGCCCCCCAAGATCACAGGGGCTGGGGAACACCATATATTTT. Protein sequence: CASSPPRSQGLGNTIYF.

V usage is TRBV4-3 and J usage is TRBJ2-1; maybe TRBD2 (6 bases). Germline V gene lookup returns CDR1 LGHNA and CDR2 YSLEER. Between the trimmed V and J ends, which lost 0 bases and 7 bases, there was a span of 13 bases. The CDR3 runs 15 residues. CDR3 amino acids: CASSQDPGVGNEQFF. CDR3 in DNA: TGCGCCAGCAGCCAAGATCCGGGAGTGGGAAATGAGCAGTTCTTC.

J is TRBJ1-1 and V is TRBV5-4; 10 nucleotides match TRBD1. With 2 bases clipped from V and 1 base from J, the junction kept 2 bases outside the gene matches. Germline V gene data show CDR1 as SGHNT and CDR2 as YYREEE (reference sequence). There are 15 residues in the CDR3. The CDR3 region has the DNA TGTGCCAGCAGCTTTCGGGACAGGGGGAACACTGAAGCTTTCTTT. Translation gives CASSFRDRGNTEAFF.

This chain uses TRBV6-6 with TRBJ1-6, with D unclear. Per the germline V gene, CDR1 is MNHNY and CDR2 is SVGAGI (reference sequence). The V end lost 0 bases, the J end lost 10 bases, and 4 bases lay between the germline ends. The CDR3 has 12 residues. CDR3 loop: CASSYSPSPLHF. The CDR3 coding sequence is TGTGCCAGCAGTTACTCTCCCTCACCCCTCCACTTT.

J is TRBJ2-1 and V is TRBV6-4; D might be TRBD1 or TRBD2, each matching 5 bases. The CDR3 spans 11 residues. The V gene lost 6 bases and the J gene lost 10 bases, with 10 bases spanning the gap. In germline, CDR1 is MRHNA, CDR2 SNTAGT. The DNA for the CDR3 is TGTGCCAGCAGGGGGGACGGGGAGCAGTTCTTC. This codes for CASRGDGEQFF.

The chain carries TRBV21-1 and TRBJ1-4. TRBV21-1 is a pseudogene segment. CDR3 size: 17 residues. The CDR3: CASSKTRRPQADEKLFF. Here the CDR3 DNA reads TGTGCCAGCAGCAAGACCCGGAGACCTCAGGCGGATGAAAAACTGTTTTTT.

The chain joins TRBV6-1 to TRBJ1-3; D is unresolved. V lost 1 base, J lost 7 bases, and 11 bases lay in between. This CDR3 has 14 amino acids. The germline gives CDR1 MNHNS, CDR2 SASEGT. This CDR3 is CASSEVWLGNTIYF. DNA for the CDR3: TGTGCCAGCAGTGAAGTGTGGTTGGGGAACACCATATATTTT.

CDR3 in amino acids: CASSGPGETQYF. As DNA, the CDR3 is TGTGCCAGCAGCGGCCCCGGAGAGACCCAGTACTTC. The chain employs TRBV9 and TRBJ2-5; D uncertain. Germline V lookup: CDR1 SGDLS, CDR2 YYNGEE. The CDR3 runs 12 residues. Between the trimmed V and J ends, which lost 3 bases and 4 bases, there was a span of 7 bases.

The chain couples TRBV2 to TRBJ2-7, with 8 bases aligning to TRBD2. This CDR3 region has 15 residues. V trimming: 2 bases; J trimming: 0 bases; junction bases outside the gene matches: 3. Germline assignment: CDR1 SNHLY and CDR2 FYNNEI. DNA for the CDR3: TGTGCCAGCAGTGAAATTAGCGGGGTCTCCTACGAGCAGTACTTC. Its translation: CASSEISGVSYEQYF.

This clone was seen just once. The chain recombines TRBV27 with TRBJ1-1, with 7 bases identical to TRBD1. V shed 8 bases, J shed 1 base, and the junction held 7 bases outside the gene matches. The germline gives CDR1 MNHEY, CDR2 SMNVEV (reference sequence). This CDR3 has 14 amino acids. The DNA for the CDR3 is TGTGCCAGCTACCGACAGGGTGAGAACACTGAAGCTTTCTTT. It is translated as CASYRQGENTEAFF.

The genes are TRBV6-5 and TRBJ1-1, with 8 positions matching TRBD1. The CDR3 length is 14 residues. V shed 7 bases and J 4 bases; nucleotides not matched to a gene: 8. Germline lookup yields CDR1 MNHEY and CDR2 SVGAGI. This CDR3 is CASTKQDRVTEAFF. DNA for the CDR3: TGTGCCAGCACCAAGCAGGACAGGGTCACTGAAGCTTTCTTT.

The table lists this clone with a count of one. V gene TRBV13 combines with J gene TRBJ1-2; the D gene is possibly TRBD1 (6 bases). This CDR3 comprises 15 residues. Germline CDR1 reads PRHDT; CDR2 reads FYEKMQ (reference sequence). V lost 5 bases to trimming and J lost 4 bases, with 17 bases between them. The CDR3 DNA sequence: TGTGCCAGCAGCCGAGGGGGGCTGTCATCCTATGGCTACACCTTC. This translates into CASSRGGLSSYGYTF.

This chain connects TRBV7-2 to TRBJ1-2; possibly TRBD1 for D (6 bases). Deletions cut 3 bases from V and 3 bases from J, with 11 bases between. The V gene's germline CDR1 is SGHTA and CDR2 FQGNSA. CDR3 size: 14 residues. The CDR3 DNA sequence: TGTGCCAGCAGCTTGTCACAGGGACACTATGGCTACACCTTC. Residues: CASSLSQGHYGYTF.

The table lists this clone with a count of one. The chain employs TRBV4-3 and TRBJ1-1; 9 positions match TRBD1. Losses at the gene ends were 1 base for V and 3 bases for J; bases not matched to a gene: 6. Germline assignment: CDR1 LGHNA and CDR2 YSLEER. The CDR3 covers 16 residues. CDR3 sequence reads: CASSQGTGEGYTEAFF. The CDR3 bases are TGCGCCAGCAGCCAAGGGACAGGGGAGGGCTACACTGAAGCTTTCTTT.

The chain carries TRBV21-1 and TRBJ2-1; the tabulated D call, TRBD2, remains unverified against the DNA. TRBV21-1 corresponds to a pseudogene. The CDR3 has 15 residues. For the CDR3, the DNA is TGTGCCAGCAGCAAGGACGCCCGCAGAGGGAATGAGCAGTTCTTC. Its protein product is CASSKDARRGNEQFF.

This clone was counted a single time. The rearrangement joins TRBV11-2 to TRBJ2-7; 11 bases are a match to TRBD2. The germline gives CDR1 SGHAT, CDR2 FQNNGV. V was pared by 5 bases and J by 1 base, with 10 bases of the junction left unmatched. This CDR3 contains 17 residues. The CDR3 nucleotides are TGTGCCAGCAGCCCGACTTTCGGGACTAGCGGATCCTACGAGCAGTACTTC. Amino acids: CASSPTFGTSGSYEQYF.

This chain uses TRBV2 with TRBJ2-1; D is unresolved. Trimming removed 0 bases at V and 8 bases at J, with 5 bases between. The CDR3 consists of 12 residues. Germline values: CDR1 SNHLY, CDR2 FYNNEI. The CDR3 nucleotides are TGTGCCAGCAGTGAAGCGATGGATGAGCAGTTCTTC. The encoded protein is CASSEAMDEQFF.

The gene calls are TRBV19 and TRBJ1-2; 9 bases align to TRBD1. This CDR3 has 13 residues. V was clipped by 9 bases and J by 4 bases; unmatched bases: 6. Germline-derived CDR1 and CDR2 are LNHDA and SQIVND (reference sequence). The CDR3 sequence: CASRDRVVYGYTF. In DNA form, the CDR3 reads TGTGCCAGCAGGGACAGGGTCGTCTATGGCTACACCTTC.

This clone was picked up one time. The gene calls are TRBV27 and TRBJ2-3; TRBD2 agrees at 7 bases. CDR3 length: 14 amino acids. Germline lookup yields CDR1 MNHEY and CDR2 SMNVEV (reference sequence). V was pared by 6 bases and J by 5 bases, with 8 bases of the junction left unmatched. The DNA for the CDR3 is TGTGCCAGCAGCTCGGGACTACGGAAAGATACGCAGTATTTT. Translating it yields CASSSGLRKDTQYF.

The chain carries TRBV2 and TRBJ1-2; no clear D. Germline lookup yields CDR1 SNHLY and CDR2 FYNNEI. The CDR3 spans 15 residues. Between the trimmed V and J ends, which lost 3 bases and 0 bases, there was a span of 11 bases. CDR3 sequence: CASSDRPVTNYGYTF. The CDR3 DNA is TGTGCCAGCAGTGATCGGCCAGTCACTAACTATGGCTACACCTTC.